A selection of T cell receptor beta chains follows, all from one sample in a study of cytomegalovirus exposure and HLA in healthy donors. Repertoires were generated with immunoSEQ multiplex PCR, while TCRdb's copy carries only in-frame clones and drops some. The table records some 180,000 clones, around 74% of them present only once. The material sequenced was PBMCs. All receptors derive from a male donor in good health and CMV-seronegative. Each CDR3 is given with its conserved first and last residue. The D gene is left open where the match is weak. Part of the rows lack a size; the others show once, few, many or a class for expanded clones.

>TRBD1|TRBJ2-1|-|TRBV19
TGTGCCGCATCGGGACAGGGGGATAATGAGCAGTTCTTC
CAASGQGDNEQFF
>-|TRBJ1-2|-|TRBV20-1
TGCAGTGCTAGCGCCGGTGGCTACACCTTC
CSASAGGYTF
>-|TRBJ2-1|-|TRBV6-5
TGTGCCAGCAGTTACTCGGGACTCGAGGAGCAGTTCTTC
CASSYSGLEEQFF
>TRBD1|TRBJ1-2|-|TRBV6-5
TGTGCCAGCAGTTACGGGGGACAGAAAAAAGGGTATGGCTACACCTTC
CASSYGGQKKGYGYTF
>-|TRBJ2-1|-|TRBV28
TGTGCCAGCAGTTTCTCGGGGGAGGTGGGAGGCCACAATGAGCAGTTCTTC
CASSFSGEVGGHNEQFF
>-|TRBJ1-2|-|TRBV7-2
TGTGCCAGCAGCTTTATATCGCAGATTAACTATGGCTACACCTTC
CASSFISQINYGYTF
>-|TRBJ1-3|-|TRBV6-5
TGTGCCAGCAGGGACCAGGGGAGCTCTGGAAACACCATATATTTT
CASRDQGSSGNTIYF
>TRBD1|TRBJ1-6|-|TRBV19
TGTGCCAGTAGAGCCCCGGGACAGAATAATTCACCCCTCCACTTT
CASRAPGQNNSPLHF
>TRBD1|TRBJ1-2|once|TRBV6-1
TGTGCCGGCAAGGGACAGCCATCCTATGGCTACACCTTC
CAGKGQPSYGYTF
>-|TRBJ2-3|once|TRBV10-3
TGTGCCATCAGTGAGTCTATAGATACGCAGTATTTT
CAISESIDTQYF
>TRBD1|TRBJ1-5|-|TRBV6-6
TGTGCCAGCATCCCGGACAGGGGTGGCAATCAGCCCCAGCATTTT
CASIPDRGGNQPQHF
>TRBD1|TRBJ1-1|-|TRBV27
TGTGCCAGCAGTCCCACAGGGGATGGGGGCACTGAAGCTTTCTTT
CASSPTGDGGTEAFF
>-|TRBJ2-5|-|TRBV5-1
TGCGCCAGCAGCTTGGTACTAGAATCAATCCAGTACTTC
CASSLVLESIQYF
>-|TRBJ1-5|-|TRBV18
TGTGCCAGCTCACCTCAGGGGAATCAGGACAATCAGCCCCAGCATTTT
CASSPQGNQDNQPQHF
>-|TRBJ1-1|-|TRBV30
TGTGCCCGAAGCGAGCTGAACACTGAAGCTTTCTTT
CARSELNTEAFF
>TRBD1|TRBJ1-4|-|TRBV5-1
TGCGCCAGCAGCCCCCGGACAGGGAGTAATGAAAAACTGTTTTTT
CASSPRTGSNEKLFF
>-|TRBJ2-1|-|TRBV29-1
TGCAGCGTCCTCGGAGTAGCGGTAGAGCAGTTCTTC
CSVLGVAVEQFF
>TRBD2|TRBJ2-5|-|TRBV18
TGTGCCAGCTCACTTTGGACTAGCGGGAGGGAAGAGACCCAGTACTTC
CASSLWTSGREETQYF
>-|TRBJ2-1|-|TRBV27
TGTGCCAGCAGTTTAGTACAGTACAATGAGCAGTTCTTC
CASSLVQYNEQFF
>-|TRBJ1-5|-|TRBV9
TGTGCCAGCAGCGTAGGGGCGAACCAGCCCCAGCATTTT
CASSVGANQPQHF
>TRBD2|TRBJ2-1|-|TRBV4-3
TGCGCCAGCAGCCAAGATTGGGCGGGGGGATACAATGAGCAGTTCTTC
CASSQDWAGGYNEQFF
>TRBD2|TRBJ2-7|-|TRBV19
TGTGCCAGCGTCCGCCTAGCGGGGGCGAAACTCTACGAGCAGTACTTC
CASVRLAGAKLYEQYF
>-|TRBJ1-6|-|TRBV2
TGTGCCAGCAGCGCCGAGGGTAGTACCTATAATTCACCCCTCCACTTT
CASSAEGSTYNSPLHF
>-|TRBJ2-1|few|TRBV10-2
TGCGCCAGCAGTGGGTCGAACCAACTCAATGAGCAGTTCTTC
CASSGSNQLNEQFF
>-|TRBJ1-5|-|TRBV2
TGTGCCAGCAACCCGGGTGCAGGCAATCAGCCCCAGCATTTT
CASNPGAGNQPQHF
>TRBD1|TRBJ1-5|-|TRBV6-1
TGTGCCAGCATCACGGGACAGGGGTGGAATCAGCCCCAGCATTTT
CASITGQGWNQPQHF
>-|TRBJ2-7|few|TRBV6-6
TGTGCCAGCAGTTACTCCGGGGGTAGCTCCTACGAGCAGTACTTC
CASSYSGGSSYEQYF
>TRBD2|TRBJ2-1|-|TRBV6-1
TGTGCCAGCAGCCAAGCAGCGGGGGCCCTCAATGAGCAGTTCTTC
CASSQAAGALNEQFF
>-|TRBJ1-5|-|TRBV11-2
TGTGCCAGCAGCGGGGGGATTATAGGTAATCAGCCCCAGCATTTT
CASSGGIIGNQPQHF
>TRBD1|TRBJ2-7|-|TRBV27
TGTGCCAGCAGTTTTGGACAGGGAGGTCCCTACGAGCAGTACTTC
CASSFGQGGPYEQYF
>-|TRBJ1-2|-|TRBV28
TGTGCCAGCAGTTTCGGCCTAGACGGCTACACCTTC
CASSFGLDGYTF
>TRBD1|TRBJ1-2|-|TRBV5-4
TGTGCCAGCGGGCAGGGGGGCCAAGGCTACACCTTC
CASGQGGQGYTF
>-|TRBJ2-3|once|TRBV25-1
TGTGCCAGCAGTGTGTTCGGGGATTACACAGATACGCAGTATTTT
CASSVFGDYTDTQYF
>TRBD1|TRBJ2-1|-|TRBV4-1
TGCGCCAGCAGCCAAGACGGGACAGGCTATTCCTACAATGAGCAGTTCTTC
CASSQDGTGYSYNEQFF
>TRBD2|TRBJ2-1|-|TRBV28
TGTGCCAGCAGTCCCGGGACTAGCCTTCTTTACAATGAGCAGTTCTTC
CASSPGTSLLYNEQFF
>TRBD1|TRBJ2-5|-|TRBV2
TGTGCCAGCAGTGACGGACAGGCGCAGACCCAGTACTTC
CASSDGQAQTQYF
>-|TRBJ1-2|-|TRBV28
TGTGCCAGCAGTTTTGGGGGGGGGTATGGCTACACCTTC
CASSFGGGYGYTF
>-|TRBJ1-5|few|TRBV15
TGTGCCACCAGCAGGGGGGGGGTTAGCAATCAGCCCCAGCATTTT
CATSRGGVSNQPQHF
>TRBD2|TRBJ2-1|-|TRBV19
TGTGCCAGTAGTCTACTAGCGGGAAGATACAATGAGCAGTTCTTC
CASSLLAGRYNEQFF
>TRBD1|TRBJ1-6|-|TRBV30
TGTGCCTCCTCTATTTACAGGGGTTCACCCCTCCACTTT
CASSIYRGSPLHF
>TRBD1|TRBJ2-7|once|TRBV5-1
TGCGCCAGCAGCTTGCGCGAGACAGGGAGCTCCTACGAGCAGTACTTC
CASSLRETGSSYEQYF
>-|TRBJ2-3|-|TRBV2
TGTGCCAGCAGTGATAATGCAGATACGCAGTATTTT
CASSDNADTQYF
>-|TRBJ1-2|-|TRBV6-6
TGTGCCAGCAGCACCACTGAGAGGGGGAACTATGGCTACACCTTC
CASSTTERGNYGYTF
>TRBD1|TRBJ1-1|once|TRBV30
TGTGCCTGGACCACAGGGGTGAACACTGAAGCTTTCTTT
CAWTTGVNTEAFF
>TRBD1|TRBJ2-7|-|TRBV6-5
TGTGCCAGCCAACAGACAGGGGGCTTCGAGCAGTACTTC
CASQQTGGFEQYF
>TRBD1|TRBJ2-1|-|TRBV29-1
TGCAGCGTTGATCGCCAGGGGGCACGTGAGCAGTTCTTC
CSVDRQGAREQFF
>-|TRBJ2-3|-|TRBV5-4
TGTGCCAGCAGCCTCCGTAGCGGCACAGATACGCAGTATTTT
CASSLRSGTDTQYF
>TRBD2|TRBJ2-2|-|TRBV5-4
TGTGCCAGCAGCTTCGGGACTAGCGGGGGGGTCACCGGGGAGCTGTTTTTT
CASSFGTSGGVTGELFF
>TRBD1|TRBJ1-5|-|TRBV7-8
TGTGCCAGCAGCCCAGGACAGGGGGCATTTGGCAATCAGCCCCAGCATTTT
CASSPGQGAFGNQPQHF
>TRBD2|TRBJ2-4|-|TRBV19
TGTGCCAGTAACCCCGGGACTAGCGGGAGTGGGAACATTCAGTACTTC
CASNPGTSGSGNIQYF
>-|TRBJ2-7|-|TRBV4-3
TGCGCCAGCAGCCAAGAGGTCGTCGGGGGCTCCTACGAGCAGTACTTC
CASSQEVVGGSYEQYF
>-|TRBJ1-6|-|TRBV7-7
TGTGCCAGCAGTCAGGGTTATAATTCACCCCTCCACTTT
CASSQGYNSPLHF
>TRBD1|TRBJ1-1|-|TRBV28
TGTGCCAGCAGTTTTCTAGACAGGGGCACTGAAGCTTTCTTT
CASSFLDRGTEAFF
>TRBD1|TRBJ1-5|once|TRBV28
TGTGCCAGCAGTTTGAGACAGGGATATCAGCCCCAGCATTTT
CASSLRQGYQPQHF